This T cell receptor (beta chain) came from a study of follicular helper T cells after annual influenza vaccination (dated by TCRdb to the late 2010s). Notes on the research overall: After each seasonal influenza vaccination, blood was collected on days 0, 7 and 28. To look at recall of cTfh clones, some subjects were tracked through successive annual vaccinations covering the 2013-2014, 2014-2015 and 2015-2016 seasons. One week after vaccination, a second recruited cohort of roughly eleven subjects (Table S1) displayed a similar ICOS+CD38+ cTfh response. Six subjects had multi-year samples: four covered two vaccination seasons and two covered three seasons. The 2013-2014 samples were cryopreserved, while the 2015 samples were processed right after collection. Findings and caveats that apply to the study as a whole: A recurrent oligoclonal ICOS+CD38+ cTfh response containing tetramer and AIM influenza-specific clonotypes was recalled by successive annual vaccinations. In the assessment of influenza clone enrichment, the possibility that the much larger non-cTfh compartments were undersampled could not be ruled out. ICOS+CD38+ cTfh clonality correlated with the frequency of that population, and its change correlated with the change in circulating plasmablast frequency. Only 10-20% of analyzed cells yielded productive TCRB sequences, so sampling of rare clonotypes was not possible. Day 7 ICOS+CD38+ clones were most often found later in ICOS-CD38- cTfh, suggesting that subset may serve as a memory reservoir.

In light of the paper, this sample's time point label describes: 2014-2015 season, pre-vaccination. TCRB sequencing was used to follow sorted CD4 subsets from the blood of adults before and after they were given the seasonal inactivated influenza vaccine (Fluvarix). To be eligible, subjects had to be community-dwelling and could not have received an influenza vaccine during the previous 6 months. Subjects were excluded for influenza vaccine contraindications, substance abuse, HIV/AIDS, active malignancy, immunomodulatory medication, or active illness such as respiratory infection. Per time point, between roughly 40 and 110 mL of blood was sampled. PBMC were isolated using Ficoll-Paque PLUS or SepMate separation. As a non-Tfh subset for comparison, CXCR5- memory CD4 T cells were sorted. Cell subsets were sorted from PBMC on a BD FACS Aria before DNA extraction. Preparation of the library involved the immunoSEQ multiplex PCR assay. Adaptive Biotechnologies handled the TCRB amplification, library preparation, sequencing and preliminary bioinformatics at Survey level resolution. From the authors' description of their analysis: Clonality was computed in R as 1 minus normalized Shannon entropy; the Gini index was calculated with the R package ineq. Overlap score was the summed counts of shared sequences divided by total counts of all sequences in both compared samples. Significance of shared clonotypes was assessed by Fisher's exact test, with a theoretical repertoire of 10^7 TCRB sequences assumed. In TCRdb, the immuneACCESS table is reduced to in-frame sequences with V and J assigned. These tables do not hold every clone; where another copy was compared, an unresolved V gene accounts for under half, and the others remain unexplained. The D gene and trimming were derived from the DNA, and the V and J assignments and clone size from that table. The table for this sample lists approximately 11,000 clones; 81% of them were counted only once. Around 0.86% of the sample lies in the top ten.

About this clone: The specificity of this receptor is unknown. The input lacks base qualities; no much larger clone sits a single base away.

CDR1 and CDR2 (SGHAT, FQNNGV) derive from the germline V gene. V is reduced by 4 bases and J by 0 bases, leaving a spacing of 7 bases between them. Reading from cysteine to phenylalanine, the CDR3 counts 14 amino acids. Only the CDR3 DNA stays, 42 bases, in frame from base 1. The chain is encoded by TRBV11-2 joined to TRBJ1-3; the D gene is not confidently resolved. This clonotype was sampled from an adult who received the influenza vaccine. The source was CXCR5- memory CD4+ T cells sorted from blood, collected on the day of influenza vaccination. The sample's cell subset or site, from its label and the paper: CXCR5- memory CD4 T cells. The DNA sequence reads TGTGCCAGCAGCTCCCCGAGCTCTGGAAACACCATATATTTT. This yields the protein CASSSPSSGNTIYF.